A single sample is the source of the 32 T cell receptor beta chains below, sequenced in a study of regulatory T cells in long-lasting Graves disease. Researchers made TCR beta libraries by using iRepertoire HTBI primers and running Arm-PCR on CDR3 regions. TCRdb reprocessed the multiplex PCR reads via MiXCR and lists one record per CDR3 protein. The sample has some 330,000 distinct CDR3 sequences; 10% to 15% are singletons. As for time point: newly diagnosed GD, antithyroid drugs for less than 3 months. There was RNA extracted from PBMCs, and the TCR library was made from it. The sample was also reused in another study, on T cells in Graves' hyperthyroidism and ophthalmopathy.

Sequenced here: peripheral blood mononuclear cells (PBMCs), sampled at new diagnosis, from a patient treated with antithyroid drugs. Every receptor here comes from a woman between 18 and 29 years old with Graves disease.

This clonotype came up a few times. The rearrangement joins TRBV10-3 to TRBJ2-7; D perhaps matches TRBD1 (6 bases). Germline-derived CDR1 and CDR2 are ENHRY and SYGVKD. This CDR3 spans 14 amino acids. V was pared by 6 bases and J by 6 bases, with 18 bases between. CDR3 sequence reads: CAISVFGQIREQYF. The CDR3 DNA sequence: TGTGCCATCAGCGTATTCGGACAGATACGCGAGCAGTACTTC.

V usage is TRBV19 and J usage is TRBJ1-2; 8 bases agree with TRBD1. The CDR3 is 15 amino acids. Unmatched junction bases numbered 7, after V lost 7 bases and J lost 0 bases. In germline, CDR1 is LNHDA, CDR2 SQIVND (reference sequence). Here the CDR3 reads CASIPGQVTNYGYTF. For the CDR3, the DNA is TGTGCCAGTATTCCGGGACAGGTTACTAACTATGGCTACACCTTC.

This clonotype has a handful of counts. The chain couples TRBV4-1 to TRBJ2-7; TRBD2 aligns across 7 bases. The length of the CDR3 is 17 residues. Trimming removed 4 bases from V and 0 bases from J; junction bases left unmatched: 12. CDR1 and CDR2 from the germline V gene are MGHRA and YSYEKL. CDR3 DNA sequence: TGCGCCAGCAGCCGAGCCAAACTCGGGGGGAGCTCCTACGAGCAGTACTTC. Amino acid sequence: CASSRAKLGGSSYEQYF.

This clonotype was recorded at least ten times. The chain uses TRBV20-1 and TRBJ2-1, with D possibly TRBD1 on 6 matching bases. Trimming left V 0 bases short and J 3 bases short, with 12 bases between. Germline V gene lookup returns CDR1 DFQATT and CDR2 SNEGSKA (reference sequence). The CDR3 is 15 residues long. CDR3 sequence: CSARDTRGNYNEQFF. CDR3 coding DNA: TGCAGTGCTAGAGACACGAGGGGGAACTACAATGAGCAGTTCTTC.

The chain joins TRBV12-3 or TRBV12-4 to TRBJ2-1; D may be TRBD1 or TRBD2 (5 bases each). This CDR3 is built from 13 residues. The V end was cut by 3 bases, the J end by 12 bases, with 15 bases between. The CDR3 reads CASSFGGDFWQFF. The DNA of the CDR3 is TGTGCCAGCAGTTTTGGGGGTGATTTTTGGCAGTTCTTC.

This clonotype was recorded at least ten times. J is TRBJ1-2 and V is TRBV7-2; D unclear. The V gene lost 1 base and the J gene lost 8 bases, with 14 bases spanning the gap. The CDR3 is 14 residues long. Germline CDR1 reads SGHTA; CDR2 reads FQGNSA. CDR3: CASSLGLGSMGYTF. The CDR3 DNA reads TGTGCCAGCAGCTTAGGATTGGGCTCGATGGGCTACACCTTC.

The V call is TRBV9, the J call TRBJ1-1; 7 bases map to TRBD1. The CDR3 is 13 residues long. The J segment lost 4 bases and the V segment lost 0 bases, leaving 0 bases of the junction unmatched. Germline lookup yields CDR1 SGDLS and CDR2 YYNGEE. Here the CDR3 reads CASSVGTGTEAFF. The DNA for the CDR3 is TGTGCCAGCAGCGTAGGGACAGGCACTGAAGCTTTCTTT.

Turning to this clonotype: A much larger clonotype is one base distant, so this may be a read error. The CDR3 is CATSRDQGSYERYF. CDR3 sequence (DNA): TGTGCCACCAGCAGGGACCAGGGTTCCTACGAGCGGTACTTC. The chain employs TRBV15 and TRBJ2-7; maybe TRBD1 (5 bases). In germline, CDR1 is LNHNV, CDR2 YYDKDF (reference sequence). The CDR3 is made up of 14 amino acids.

The chain links TRBV7-8 to TRBJ2-7, with 7 bases that match TRBD2. The CDR3 covers 13 residues. Germline CDR1 SGHVS, CDR2 FQNEAQ. Unmatched junction bases numbered 6, after V lost 6 bases and J lost 4 bases. CDR3 sequence reads: CASSWGGEYEQYF. The CDR3 DNA is TGTGCCAGCAGTTGGGGGGGAGAGTACGAGCAGTACTTC.

CDR3 in DNA: TGTGCCAGCAGCTTGGGACGGCTGTACTTCTCTGGAAACACCATATATTTT. Protein product: CASSLGRLYFSGNTIYF. The rearrangement uses TRBV7-8 and TRBJ1-3; TRBD1 might be the D (5 bases). Germline V CDR1 and CDR2: SGHVS, FQNEAQ. The CDR3 is 17 residues long. V lost 3 bases and J 0 bases, leaving 15 bases between the germline ends.

Concerning this clonotype itself: A much larger clonotype is one base distant, so this may be a read error. This chain connects TRBV30 to TRBJ2-3, with 7 bases that match TRBD2. CDR1 and CDR2 (germline): GTSNPN, SVGIG (reference sequence). The CDR3 totals 16 residues. In nucleotides, the CDR3 is TGTGCCTGGAGTGTACAGCGGGGTGCAGCAACAGATGCGCAGTATTTT. This sequence encodes CAWSVQRGAATDAQYF.

This chain links TRBV20-1 with TRBJ2-3; TRBD2 matches at 12 bases. The CDR3 has 14 amino acids. CDR1 is DFQATT and CDR2 is SNEGSKA in the germline V gene (reference sequence). J lost 6 bases, V lost 5 bases, and 6 bases had no gene match. The CDR3 region is CSAAGTSGQDTQYF. The CDR3 DNA follows: TGCAGTGCTGCCGGGACTAGCGGGCAGGATACGCAGTATTTT.

This clonotype has more than one count but fewer than ten. This chain joins TRBV12-3 or TRBV12-4 and TRBJ1-6; possibly TRBD1 for D (6 bases). The CDR3 contains 14 residues. Trimming cost V 8 bases and J 9 bases, with 17 bases left between them. The CDR3 DNA reads TGTGCCAGCCTGCCGGGACATGAATCTTCACCCCTCCACTTT. Its translation is CASLPGHESSPLHF.

This clonotype appeared a few times. The chain is built from TRBV29-1 and TRBJ2-7; 9 bases align to TRBD1. With 4 bases clipped from V and 9 bases from J, the junction kept 10 bases outside the gene matches. CDR1 and CDR2 from the germline V gene are SQVTM and ANQGSEA. This CDR3 region has 13 residues. The CDR3 reads CSVGNRGHNGQYF. The CDR3 nucleotides read TGCAGCGTTGGTAACAGGGGGCATAACGGGCAGTACTTC.

At least ten counts were recorded for this clonotype. The chain has TRBV20-1 and TRBJ2-1, with D tentatively TRBD2 (5 bases). The CDR3 extends over 12 amino acids. Trimming took 2 bases from V and 8 from J, leaving 10 bases between them. CDR1 DFQATT and CDR2 SNEGSKA come from the germline V gene (reference sequence). The CDR3 is CSARRESDEQFF. CDR3 nucleotide sequence: TGCAGTGCTAGAAGGGAGAGCGATGAGCAGTTCTTC.

This clonotype was counted ten times or more. This rearrangement joins TRBV9 to TRBJ1-2; tentatively, D is TRBD1 (5 bases). Germline V gives CDR1 SGDLS, CDR2 YYNGEE. The CDR3 loop spans 13 amino acids. Trimming shortened V by 3 bases and J by 8 bases, and 14 bases separated the two germline ends. CDR3: CASSASGGGGYTF. The CDR3, as DNA: TGTGCCAGCAGCGCCTCCGGGGGTGGAGGCTACACCTTC. Combining the CDR3 with reference TRBV9 and TRBJ1-2 gives the whole variable domain DSGVTQTPKHLITATGQRVTLRCSPRSGDLSVYWYQQSLDQGLQFLIQYYNGEERAKGNILERFSAQQFPDLHSELNLSSLELGDSALYFCASSASGGGGYTFGSGTRLTVV.

This clonotype was picked up many times. V usage is TRBV2 and J usage is TRBJ1-1; a possible D gene is TRBD1 (5 bases). CDR1 is SNHLY and CDR2 is FYNNEI in the germline V gene. Trimming removed 3 bases at V and 1 base at J, with 9 bases between. This CDR3 comprises 14 residues. The CDR3 DNA sequence: TGTGCCAGCAGTGACGGCAGGGCGAACACTGAAGCTTTCTTT. It is translated as CASSDGRANTEAFF.

In its sample, this clonotype was seen many times. This chain uses TRBV4-3 with TRBJ2-7, with 9 bases identical to TRBD1. Germline loops: CDR1 LGHNA, CDR2 YSLEER. V dropped 2 bases and J dropped 2; count of bases not matched to a gene: 4. The CDR3 loop spans 15 amino acids. The CDR3 loop reads CASSQWTGVAYEQYF. In DNA form, the CDR3 reads TGCGCCAGCAGCCAATGGACAGGGGTGGCCTACGAGCAGTACTTC.

This clonotype was counted only a few times. The rearrangement uses TRBV28 and TRBJ1-5, with TRBD1 as a possible D gene (5 bases). CDR1 and CDR2 (germline): MDHEN, SYDVKM. V lost 3 bases and J 7 bases, leaving 7 bases between the germline ends. The CDR3 has 12 residues. The CDR3 nucleotides read TGTGCCAGCAGTTTGGGGGAACAGCCCCAGCATTTT. This encodes CASSLGEQPQHF.

The chain links TRBV6-1 to TRBJ2-7, with no clear D. Trimming shortened V by 6 bases and J by 6 bases, and 18 bases separated the two germline ends. CDR3 size: 14 residues. Germline V gives CDR1 MNHNS, CDR2 SASEGT. This CDR3 reads CASRDINLYGEQYV. CDR3 sequence (DNA): TGTGCCAGCAGAGATATTAACCTCTACGGCGAGCAGTACGTC.

This clonotype was counted ten times or more. J is TRBJ1-2 and V is TRBV4-3; a weak D match, TRBD1 (6 bases). The length of the CDR3 is 16 residues. The V gene lost 1 base and the J gene lost 3 bases, with 15 bases spanning the gap. Germline V CDR1 and CDR2: LGHNA, YSLEER. In DNA, the CDR3 is TGCGCCAGCAGCCAAGTCGTGATGGGGGGCGACTATGGCTACACCTTC. Its protein is CASSQVVMGGDYGYTF.

CDR3 region: CSATTSGRALNEQYF. The CDR3 DNA sequence: TGCAGTGCTACGACTAGCGGGAGGGCCTTGAACGAGCAGTACTTC. V and J are TRBV20-1 and TRBJ2-7, with TRBD2 matching over 14 bases. Germline CDR1 and CDR2: DFQATT and SNEGSKA (reference sequence). With V trimmed by 4 bases and J by 5 bases, 7 bases remained unmatched. The length of the CDR3 is 15 residues.

This clonotype appeared a few times. The rearrangement links TRBV4-3 to TRBJ2-1; 7 bases are a match to TRBD1. Germline V lookup: CDR1 LGHNA, CDR2 YSLEER. This CDR3 is 13 amino acids long. Unmatched junction bases numbered 6, after V lost 0 bases and J lost 13 bases. The CDR3 loop is CASSQDNWDRQFF. The CDR3 coding sequence is TGCGCCAGCAGCCAAGATAACTGGGACAGACAGTTCTTC.

This clonotype was detected many times. This chain uses TRBV2 with TRBJ2-2; 7 positions agree with TRBD2. The CDR3 contains 16 residues. The trim removed 2 bases at V and 3 bases at J, leaving 6 bases unmatched. Germline CDR1 is SNHLY and CDR2 is FYNNEI. The CDR3 sequence is CASSEMAGVYTGELFF. Written as DNA, the CDR3 is TGTGCCAGCAGTGAAATGGCGGGAGTGTACACCGGGGAGCTGTTTTTT.

The sample holds many counts of this clonotype. Germline and junction disagree at one end, which may indicate a read error. V usage is TRBV5-1 and J usage is TRBJ2-6; unclear D gene. The CDR3 consists of 15 residues. Germline-derived CDR1 and CDR2 are SGHRS and YFSETQ. For the CDR3, the DNA is TGTGCCAGCAGTCTCGTTCTCTCAGGGGCCAACGTCCTGACTTTC. This sequence encodes CASSLVLSGANVLTF.

This clonotype has a count of ten or more. The chain joins TRBV28 to TRBJ1-5; the match to TRBD1 covers 7 bases. The length of the CDR3 is 14 residues. Germline lookup yields CDR1 MDHEN and CDR2 SYDVKM. After removal of 5 bases from V and 5 bases from J, the junction contained 6 bases not matched to a gene. DNA of the CDR3: TGTGCCAGCAGTCGTGGCACAGGGGATCAGCCCCAGCATTTT. This translates into CASSRGTGDQPQHF.

The chain joins TRBV27 to TRBJ2-1; the D is unclear. The germline V gene encodes CDR1 MNHEY and CDR2 SMNVEV (reference sequence). The CDR3 length is 17 residues. V lost 3 bases and J lost 0, with 15 bases in between. The CDR3 sequence: CASSLEYSFSSYNEQFF. Written as DNA, the CDR3 is TGTGCCAGCAGTTTGGAGTACTCCTTTAGCTCCTACAATGAGCAGTTCTTC.

This chain links TRBV19 with TRBJ1-3, with TRBD1 as a possible D gene (6 bases). Germline assignment: CDR1 LNHDA and CDR2 SQIVND (reference sequence). V lost 6 bases and J 7 bases, leaving 19 bases between the germline ends. This CDR3 comprises 15 residues. The CDR3 is CASSLGDTGRNTIYF. The DNA for the CDR3 is TGTGCCAGTAGCCTGGGGGACACAGGTCGGAACACCATATATTTT.

This clonotype showed up many times. The chain joins TRBV7-2 to TRBJ1-1; D gene uncertain. The germline V gene encodes CDR1 SGHTA and CDR2 FQGNSA. Trimming removed 2 bases at V and 10 bases at J, with 11 bases between. CDR3 length equals 12 residues. CDR3 in amino acids: CASSLINQRAFF. The CDR3 DNA reads as TGTGCCAGCAGCTTAATAAATCAAAGAGCTTTCTTT.

This clonotype showed up many times. The chain couples TRBV10-3 to TRBJ2-3, with 7 bases matching TRBD2. Germline CDR1 and CDR2: ENHRY and SYGVKD. There are 15 residues in the CDR3. Trimming removed 3 bases from V and 1 base from J; junction bases left unmatched: 4. CDR3 DNA: TGTGCCATCAGTGACGAGCGGGGACGCACAGATACGCAGTATTTT. Protein: CAISDERGRTDTQYF.

This clonotype showed up many times. The chain recombines TRBV6-1 with TRBJ1-5; D is undetermined. V was cut by 7 bases and J by 3 bases, with 7 bases left in between. The CDR3 has 12 residues. In germline, CDR1 is MNHNS, CDR2 SASEGT. The CDR3 nucleotides are TGTGCCAGCAACCCGCCCAATCAGCCCCAGCATTTT. Translation gives CASNPPNQPQHF.

This clonotype was counted many times. The chain links TRBV7-6 to TRBJ2-5; 7 bases are shared with TRBD2. The CDR3 has 15 amino acids. Germline CDR1 and CDR2: SGHVS and FNYEAQ. Trimming at V came to 5 bases and at J to 1 base, leaving 7 bases not matched to a gene. CDR3 DNA: TGTGCCAGCAGCCTCATACTAGCGATCCAAGAGACCCAGTACTTC. Translating it yields CASSLILAIQETQYF.